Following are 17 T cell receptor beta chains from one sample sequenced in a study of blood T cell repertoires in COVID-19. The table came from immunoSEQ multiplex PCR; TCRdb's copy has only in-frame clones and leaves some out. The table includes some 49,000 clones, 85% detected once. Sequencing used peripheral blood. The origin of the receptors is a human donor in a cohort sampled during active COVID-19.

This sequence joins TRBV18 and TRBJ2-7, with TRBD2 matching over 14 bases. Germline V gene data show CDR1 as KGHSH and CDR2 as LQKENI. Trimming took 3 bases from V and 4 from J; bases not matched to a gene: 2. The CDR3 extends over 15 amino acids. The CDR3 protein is CASSPRTSGRYEQYF. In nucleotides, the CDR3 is TGTGCCAGCTCACCCCGGACTAGCGGGAGGTACGAGCAGTACTTC.

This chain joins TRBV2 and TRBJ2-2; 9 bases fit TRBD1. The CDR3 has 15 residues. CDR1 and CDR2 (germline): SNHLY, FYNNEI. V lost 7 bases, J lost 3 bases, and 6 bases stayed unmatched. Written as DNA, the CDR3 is TGTGCCAGCACTACGGGACAGGGAGACACCGGGGAGCTGTTTTTT. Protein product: CASTTGQGDTGELFF.

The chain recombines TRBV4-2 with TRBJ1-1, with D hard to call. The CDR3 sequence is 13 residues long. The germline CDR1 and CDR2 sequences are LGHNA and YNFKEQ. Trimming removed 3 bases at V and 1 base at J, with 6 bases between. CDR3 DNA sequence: TGTGCCAGCAGCCAGTTCCGGAACACTGAAGCTTTCTTT. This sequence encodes CASSQFRNTEAFF.

CDR3 in amino acids: CASSSYSGTGRSRLNTGELFF. The CDR3 nucleotides are TGTGCCAGCAGTTCGTATTCCGGGACAGGGAGATCCCGATTGAACACCGGGGAGCTGTTTTTT. The chain joins TRBV27 to TRBJ2-2; 9 positions agree with TRBD1. The germline CDR1 and CDR2 sequences are MNHEY and SMNVEV (reference sequence). The CDR3 covers 21 residues. The junction had 19 bases not matched to a gene; V was cut back by 4 bases and J by 1 base.

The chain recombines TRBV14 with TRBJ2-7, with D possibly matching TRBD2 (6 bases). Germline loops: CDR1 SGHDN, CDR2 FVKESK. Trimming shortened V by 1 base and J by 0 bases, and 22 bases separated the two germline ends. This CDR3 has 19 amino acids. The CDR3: CASSQARWGGKSSSYEQYF. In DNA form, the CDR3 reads TGTGCCAGCAGCCAAGCGAGGTGGGGCGGGAAGTCAAGCTCCTACGAGCAGTACTTC.

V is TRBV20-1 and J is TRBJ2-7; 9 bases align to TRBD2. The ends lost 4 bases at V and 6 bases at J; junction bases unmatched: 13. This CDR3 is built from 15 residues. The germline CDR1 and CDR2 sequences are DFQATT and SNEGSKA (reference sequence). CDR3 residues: CSATDRGRGFREQYF. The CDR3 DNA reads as TGCAGTGCTACTGACCGCGGGAGGGGTTTCCGCGAGCAGTACTTC.

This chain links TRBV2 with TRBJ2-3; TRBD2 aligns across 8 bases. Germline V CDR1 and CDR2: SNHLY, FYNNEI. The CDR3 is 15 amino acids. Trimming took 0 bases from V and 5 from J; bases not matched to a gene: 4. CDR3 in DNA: TGTGCCAGCAGTGAAGCATCCCTAGCGGGAGATACGCAGTATTTT. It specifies CASSEASLAGDTQYF.

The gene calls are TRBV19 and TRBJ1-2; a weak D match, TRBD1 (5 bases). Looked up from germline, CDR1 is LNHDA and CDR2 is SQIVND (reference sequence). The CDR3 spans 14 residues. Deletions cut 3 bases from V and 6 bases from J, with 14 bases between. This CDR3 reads CASSIGRVWDGYTF. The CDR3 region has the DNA TGTGCCAGTAGTATCGGCAGGGTCTGGGATGGCTACACCTTC.

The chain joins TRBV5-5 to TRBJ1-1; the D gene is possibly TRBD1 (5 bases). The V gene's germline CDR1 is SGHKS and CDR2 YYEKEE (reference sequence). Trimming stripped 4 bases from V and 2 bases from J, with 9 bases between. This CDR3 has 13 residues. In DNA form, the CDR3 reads TGTGCCAGCAGCCGCACAGGAAACACTGAAGCTTTCTTT. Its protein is CASSRTGNTEAFF.

In DNA form, the CDR3 reads TGTGCCAGTAAGGGACAGGGAGGAACTGAAGCTTTCTTT. Encoded protein: CASKGQGGTEAFF. This chain uses TRBV19 with TRBJ1-1, with 9 bases matching TRBD1. Germline-derived CDR1 and CDR2 are LNHDA and SQIVND (reference sequence). The V segment lost 7 bases and the J segment 5 bases; nucleotides outside the gene matches: 5. The CDR3 contains 13 residues. The full variable domain, completed using reference TRBV19 and TRBJ1-1, is DGGITQSPKYLFRKEGQNVTLSCEQNLNHDAMYWYRQDPGQGLRLIYYSQIVNDFQKGDIAEGYSVSREKKESFPLTVTSAQKNPTAFYLCASKGQGGTEAFFGQGTRLTVV.

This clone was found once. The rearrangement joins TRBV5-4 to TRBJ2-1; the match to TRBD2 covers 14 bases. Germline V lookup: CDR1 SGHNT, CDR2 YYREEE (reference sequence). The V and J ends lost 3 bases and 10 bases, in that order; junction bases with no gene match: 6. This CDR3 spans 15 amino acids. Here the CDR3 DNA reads TGTGCCAGCAGCTCGGGACTAGCGGGAGTAGTAGAGCAGTTCTTC. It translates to CASSSGLAGVVEQFF.

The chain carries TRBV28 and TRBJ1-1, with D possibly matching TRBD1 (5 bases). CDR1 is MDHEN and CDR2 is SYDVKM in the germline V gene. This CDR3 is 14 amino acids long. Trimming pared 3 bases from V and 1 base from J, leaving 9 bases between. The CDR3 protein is CASSLPQGNTEAFF. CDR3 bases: TGTGCCAGCAGTTTGCCTCAGGGGAACACTGAAGCTTTCTTT. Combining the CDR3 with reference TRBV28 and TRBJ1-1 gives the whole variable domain DVKVTQSSRYLVKRTGEKVFLECVQDMDHENMFWYRQDPGLGLRLIYFSYDVKMKEKGDIPEGYSVSREKKERFSLILESASTNQTSMYLCASSLPQGNTEAFFGQGTRLTVV.

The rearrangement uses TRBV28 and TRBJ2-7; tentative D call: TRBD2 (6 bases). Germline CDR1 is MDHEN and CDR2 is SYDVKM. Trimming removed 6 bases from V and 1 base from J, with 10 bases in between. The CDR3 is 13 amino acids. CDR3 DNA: TGTGCCAGCAGCCGTGCGGGGTCCTACGAGCAGTACTTC. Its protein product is CASSRAGSYEQYF.

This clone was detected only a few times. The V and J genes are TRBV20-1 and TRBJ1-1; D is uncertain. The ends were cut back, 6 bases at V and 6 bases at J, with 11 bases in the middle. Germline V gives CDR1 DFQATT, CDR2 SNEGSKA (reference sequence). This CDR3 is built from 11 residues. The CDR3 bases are TGCAGTGCCGGGGTTTCCCCTGAAGCTTTCTTT. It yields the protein CSAGVSPEAFF.

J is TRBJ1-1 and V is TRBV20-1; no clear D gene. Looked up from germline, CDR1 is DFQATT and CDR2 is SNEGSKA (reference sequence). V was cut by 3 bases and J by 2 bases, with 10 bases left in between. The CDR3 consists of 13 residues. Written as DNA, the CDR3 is TGCAGTGCTAGTCGGTCCTTTAACACTGAAGCTTTCTTT. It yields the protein CSASRSFNTEAFF.

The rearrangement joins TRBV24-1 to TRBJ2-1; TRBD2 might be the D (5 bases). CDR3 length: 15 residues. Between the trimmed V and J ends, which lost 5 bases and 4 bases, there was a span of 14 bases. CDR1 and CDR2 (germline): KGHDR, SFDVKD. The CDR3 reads CATSVWGESYNEQFF. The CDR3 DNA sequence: TGTGCCACCAGTGTATGGGGAGAGTCGTACAATGAGCAGTTCTTC.

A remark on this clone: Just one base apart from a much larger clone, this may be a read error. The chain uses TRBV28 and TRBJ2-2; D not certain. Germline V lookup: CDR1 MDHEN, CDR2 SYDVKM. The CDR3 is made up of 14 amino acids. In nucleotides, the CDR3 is TGTGCCAACAGTTTAGAGCCTTCGGCCGGGGAGCTGTTTTTT. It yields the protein CANSLEPSAGELFF.